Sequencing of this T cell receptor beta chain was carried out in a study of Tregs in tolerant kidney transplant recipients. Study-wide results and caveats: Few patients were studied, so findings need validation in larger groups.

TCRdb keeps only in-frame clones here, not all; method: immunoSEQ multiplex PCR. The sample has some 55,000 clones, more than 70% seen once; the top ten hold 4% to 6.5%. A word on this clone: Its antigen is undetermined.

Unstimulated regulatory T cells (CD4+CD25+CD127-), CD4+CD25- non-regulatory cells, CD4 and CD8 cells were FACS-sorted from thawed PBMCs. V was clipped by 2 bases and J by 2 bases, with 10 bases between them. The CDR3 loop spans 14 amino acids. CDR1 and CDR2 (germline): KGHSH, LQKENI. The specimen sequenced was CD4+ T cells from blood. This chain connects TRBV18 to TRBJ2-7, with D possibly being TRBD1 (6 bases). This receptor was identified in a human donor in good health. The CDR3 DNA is TGTGCCAGCTCACCAGGACAGCGGCCCTACGAGCAGTACTTC. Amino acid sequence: CASSPGQRPYEQYF.